The 27 T cell receptor beta chains below all came from one sample that was sequenced in a study of blood T cell repertoires in COVID-19. Assay: immunoSEQ multiplex PCR; the TCRdb copy retains only in-frame clones and omits some. The sample has about 100,000 clones, around 85% seen once. The sequenced material came from peripheral blood. All receptors come from a human donor in a cohort sampled during active COVID-19.

V and J are TRBV7-8 and TRBJ1-1, with 7 bases fitting TRBD1. CDR1 is SGHVS, CDR2 FQNEAQ, per germline. The length of the CDR3 is 14 residues. The ends lost 1 base at V and 4 bases at J; junction bases unmatched: 3. The CDR3 protein is CASSLVRGVTEAFF. The CDR3 DNA is TGTGCCAGCAGCTTAGTCAGGGGGGTCACTGAAGCTTTCTTT.

The chain uses TRBV5-1 and TRBJ2-1; 12 nucleotides align to TRBD2. J gave up 14 bases and V 1 base, and 7 bases lay outside the gene matches. The CDR3 spans 14 residues. CDR1 is SGHRS and CDR2 is YFSETQ in the germline V gene. The CDR3 DNA reads TGCGCCAGCAGCTTGTTTCTAGCGGGGGGGCCGGAGTTCTTC. Its translation is CASSLFLAGGPEFF.

The chain joins TRBV10-2 to TRBJ2-7; 9 nucleotides match TRBD2. This CDR3 contains 14 residues. V lost 6 bases to trimming and J lost 4 bases; unmatched junction nucleotides: 7. Germline loops: CDR1 WSHSY, CDR2 SAAADI. CDR3 region: CASRKTSGNYEQYF. In DNA, the CDR3 is TGCGCCAGCAGGAAGACTAGCGGAAATTACGAGCAGTACTTC.

The gene calls are TRBV3-1 (or the pseudogene TRBV3-2) and TRBJ2-2, with D perhaps TRBD1 (5 bases). The germline V gene encodes CDR1 LGHDT and CDR2 YNNKEL (reference sequence). This CDR3 spans 16 amino acids. V lost 1 base and J lost 1, with 10 bases in between. CDR3 residues: CASSQGYRGNTGELFF. CDR3 nucleotide sequence: TGTGCCAGCAGCCAAGGCTATAGGGGGAACACCGGGGAGCTGTTTTTT.

V and J are TRBV5-1 and TRBJ1-2, with a tentative D call TRBD1 (6 bases). Trimming removed 3 bases from V and 6 bases from J, with 12 bases in between. CDR1 SGHRS and CDR2 YFSETQ come from the germline V gene. CDR3 size: 13 residues. CDR3 residues: CASSSRGWDGYTF. DNA for the CDR3: TGCGCCAGCAGCTCAAGGGGGTGGGATGGCTACACCTTC.

The CDR3 here is CASSLTDRGSPLHF. The CDR3 DNA is TGCGCCAGCAGCTTGACGGACAGGGGTTCACCCCTCCACTTT. This chain joins TRBV5-1 and TRBJ1-6; 9 bases map to TRBD1. The CDR3 has 14 residues. Germline loops: CDR1 SGHRS, CDR2 YFSETQ. V lost 1 base and J lost 9; bases outside the gene matches: 2.

This clone was counted a single time. This chain links TRBV19 with TRBJ2-1; 8 bases line up with TRBD2. The CDR3 is 14 amino acids. The germline V gene has CDR1 LNHDA and CDR2 SQIVND (reference sequence). V shed 0 bases and J 7 bases; nucleotides not matched to a gene: 2. The CDR3 DNA reads as TGTGCCAGTAGTATAGAGGGACTAGATAATGAGCAGTTCTTC. It yields the protein CASSIEGLDNEQFF.

This clone was found a few times. The rearrangement uses TRBV7-9 and TRBJ1-5; tentative D call: TRBD1 (5 bases). The V and J ends lost 1 base and 2 bases respectively, with 6 bases between them. This CDR3 region has 14 residues. Germline CDR1 reads SEHNR; CDR2 reads FQNEAQ (reference sequence). The CDR3 DNA follows: TGTGCCAGCAGCTTAGGGGGGGGCAATCAGCCCCAGCATTTT. This codes for CASSLGGGNQPQHF.

This clone has a handful of counts. The genes are TRBV6-5 and TRBJ1-1; the D is unclear. Trimming pared 8 bases from V and 1 base from J, leaving 8 bases between. Germline V gives CDR1 MNHEY, CDR2 SVGAGI. The CDR3 length is 12 residues. CDR3 DNA sequence: TGTGCCAGCCACTATTCGAACACTGAAGCTTTCTTT. Residues: CASHYSNTEAFF.

The DNA of the CDR3 is TGTGCCAGCAGGTTACGCAGGGAGGACACCGGGGAGCTGTTTTTT. Its translation: CASRLRREDTGELFF. This rearrangement joins TRBV6-5 to TRBJ2-2, with D perhaps matching TRBD2 (6 bases). Trimming stripped 6 bases from V and 3 bases from J, with 14 bases between. Germline loops: CDR1 MNHEY, CDR2 SVGAGI. This CDR3 region has 15 residues.

The genes are TRBV20-1 and TRBJ1-1, with D perhaps TRBD1 (5 bases). CDR1 DFQATT and CDR2 SNEGSKA come from the germline V gene (reference sequence). The CDR3 length is 11 residues. Trimming stripped 1 base from V and 10 bases from J, with 10 bases between. CDR3 DNA sequence: TGCAGTGCTAGAGTCAGCGGGACAGCTTTCTTT. This encodes CSARVSGTAFF.

The J gene is TRBJ1-6, the V gene TRBV11-2; TRBD1 matches at 7 bases. The CDR3 loop spans 15 amino acids. Germline V gene data show CDR1 as SGHAT and CDR2 as FQNNGV. After removal of 2 bases from V and 10 bases from J, the junction contained 8 bases not matched to a gene. The chain's CDR3 is CASSLKRSGGSPLHF. The CDR3 region has the DNA TGTGCCAGCAGCTTAAAAAGGTCAGGGGGATCACCCCTCCACTTT.

V and J are TRBV9 and TRBJ2-1, with 8 bases matching TRBD2. Germline loops: CDR1 SGDLS, CDR2 YYNGEE. The J segment lost 3 bases and the V segment lost 4 bases, leaving 6 bases of the junction unmatched. The CDR3 has 15 amino acids. CDR3 bases: TGTGCCAGCAGCCTTAGCGGGAACGGCTACAATGAGCAGTTCTTC. Translated, it gives CASSLSGNGYNEQFF. Based on the CDR3 plus reference TRBV9 and TRBJ2-1, the full variable domain is DSGVTQTPKHLITATGQRVTLRCSPRSGDLSVYWYQQSLDQGLQFLIQYYNGEERAKGNILERFSAQQFPDLHSELNLSSLELGDSALYFCASSLSGNGYNEQFFGPGTRLTVL.

V gene TRBV9 combines with J gene TRBJ2-3; a possible D gene is TRBD1 (5 bases). V was clipped by 0 bases and J by 6 bases, with 14 bases between them. Germline V gene lookup returns CDR1 SGDLS and CDR2 YYNGEE. The CDR3 runs 15 residues. CDR3 bases: TGTGCCAGCAGCGTAGCAGGGTGGTCTGACGATACGCAGTATTTT. Amino acid sequence: CASSVAGWSDDTQYF.

The table lists this clone with a count of one. V usage is TRBV6-5 and J usage is TRBJ1-1; a possible D gene is TRBD1 (6 bases). This CDR3 spans 14 amino acids. V was clipped by 6 bases and J by 1 base, with 12 bases between them. The V gene's germline CDR1 is MNHEY and CDR2 SVGAGI. The CDR3 is CASRRQAGNTEAFF. CDR3 bases: TGTGCCAGCAGACGACAGGCCGGGAACACTGAAGCTTTCTTT.

The chain couples TRBV5-1 to TRBJ2-5; 8 nucleotides align to TRBD1. CDR3 size: 15 residues. V lost 4 bases, J lost 4 bases, and 9 bases stayed unmatched. Germline values: CDR1 SGHRS, CDR2 YFSETQ. CDR3 in amino acids: CASSQTTGVGETQYF. Written as DNA, the CDR3 is TGCGCCAGCAGCCAAACGACAGGGGTTGGAGAGACCCAGTACTTC.

The V and J genes are TRBV10-2 and TRBJ1-5; 10 nucleotides align to TRBD1. The J segment lost 3 bases and the V segment lost 8 bases, leaving 7 bases of the junction unmatched. The CDR3 is made up of 15 amino acids. Germline CDR1 WSHSY, CDR2 SAAADI. CDR3 loop: CASGSGQGPNQPQHF. The CDR3 nucleotides are TGCGCCAGCGGATCGGGACAGGGGCCCAATCAGCCCCAGCATTTT.

This rearrangement joins TRBV7-9 to TRBJ1-1; 10 bases fit TRBD1. Germline V gene data show CDR1 as SEHNR and CDR2 as FQNEAQ (reference sequence). The CDR3 sequence is 16 residues long. The V segment lost 5 bases and the J segment 3 bases; nucleotides outside the gene matches: 9. The CDR3 spells CASSPRPTGGDTEAFF. The CDR3 nucleotides are TGTGCCAGCAGCCCTAGGCCGACAGGGGGCGACACTGAAGCTTTCTTT.

V and J are TRBV2 and TRBJ2-7, with a tentative D call TRBD2 (6 bases). V was trimmed by 4 bases and J by 0 bases, leaving 10 bases between them. This CDR3 comprises 14 residues. CDR1 and CDR2 from the germline V gene are SNHLY and FYNNEI. The CDR3 here is CASSAGLNSYEQYF. The CDR3 bases are TGTGCCAGCAGTGCGGGACTGAACTCCTACGAGCAGTACTTC.

V and J are TRBV6-2 or TRBV6-3 and TRBJ1-1, with 7 bases aligning to TRBD1. V was pared by 2 bases and J by 11 bases, with 8 bases of the junction left unmatched. CDR3 length: 13 residues. Germline CDR1 is MNHEY and CDR2 is SVGEGT. The CDR3 DNA follows: TGTGCCAGCAGTTACCCACAGGGGTACGGCGCTTTCTTT. It translates to CASSYPQGYGAFF.

CDR3 in DNA: TGTGCCAGCAGCCGCAGAAGCGGGGGGGGCACAGATACGCAGTATTTT. This sequence encodes CASSRRSGGGTDTQYF. The rearrangement links TRBV11-3 to TRBJ2-3; 10 nucleotides line up with TRBD2. The CDR3 is made up of 16 amino acids. V lost 5 bases and J lost 1; bases outside the gene matches: 6. Germline V lookup: CDR1 SGHNT, CDR2 YENEEA. Full variable domain (remainder filled in from reference TRBV11-3 and TRBJ2-3): EAGVVQSPRYKIIEKKQPVAFWCNPISGHNTLYWYLQNLGQGPELLIRYENEEAVDDSQLPKDRFSAERLKGVDSTLKIQPAELGDSAVYLCASSRRSGGGTDTQYFGPGTRLTVL.

The chain employs TRBV29-1 and TRBJ2-2; D remains unclear. Germline lookup yields CDR1 SQVTM and CDR2 ANQGSEA. V gave up 4 bases and J gave up 4 bases, with 7 bases separating them. The CDR3 runs to 12 residues. As DNA, the CDR3 is TGCAGCGTTGGACACATCACCGGGGAGCTGTTTTTT. Translating gives CSVGHITGELFF.

J is TRBJ2-2 and V is TRBV5-4, with 10 bases lining up with TRBD1. The germline V gene has CDR1 SGHNT and CDR2 YYREEE (reference sequence). The ends lost 4 bases at V and 3 bases at J; junction bases unmatched: 3. CDR3 length equals 15 residues. The CDR3 is CASSPGTGDTGELFF. The CDR3 DNA is TGTGCCAGCAGCCCCGGGACAGGGGACACCGGGGAGCTGTTTTTT.

The V and J genes are TRBV19 and TRBJ1-5, with TRBD1 matching over 7 bases. Trimming cost V 1 base and J 2 bases; bases outside gene matches: 5. Germline V gives CDR1 LNHDA, CDR2 SQIVND (reference sequence). There are 16 residues in the CDR3. CDR3 loop: CASSIAQGYGNQPQHF. The CDR3 DNA sequence: TGTGCCAGTAGTATAGCACAGGGGTATGGCAATCAGCCCCAGCATTTT.

The rearrangement joins TRBV2 to TRBJ1-2; 8 bases map to TRBD1. Trimming removed 6 bases from V and 0 bases from J; junction bases left unmatched: 6. This CDR3 has 15 amino acids. Germline V gene sequence: CDR1 SNHLY, CDR2 FYNNEI. The CDR3 DNA is TGTGCCAGCAGCGGACAGGGAATAGCTAACTATGGCTACACCTTC. Residues: CASSGQGIANYGYTF.

The rearrangement uses TRBV7-2 and TRBJ1-2; 7 nucleotides line up with TRBD1. The junction had 14 bases not matched to a gene; V was cut back by 4 bases and J by 6 bases. The germline V gene has CDR1 SGHTA and CDR2 FQGNSA. This CDR3 has 16 residues. The chain's CDR3 is CASSSEGRGWGDGYTF. CDR3 DNA sequence: TGTGCCAGCAGCTCCGAGGGCAGGGGGTGGGGGGATGGCTACACCTTC.

The chain is built from TRBV5-6 and TRBJ1-4; D is unresolved. Trimming removed 4 bases at V and 5 bases at J, with 15 bases between. The CDR3 spans 15 residues. Germline V CDR1 and CDR2: SGHDT, YYEEEE. The CDR3 nucleotides are TGTGCCAGCAGCCGGCCCGGGGTATCGAATGAAAAACTGTTTTTT. It is translated as CASSRPGVSNEKLFF.